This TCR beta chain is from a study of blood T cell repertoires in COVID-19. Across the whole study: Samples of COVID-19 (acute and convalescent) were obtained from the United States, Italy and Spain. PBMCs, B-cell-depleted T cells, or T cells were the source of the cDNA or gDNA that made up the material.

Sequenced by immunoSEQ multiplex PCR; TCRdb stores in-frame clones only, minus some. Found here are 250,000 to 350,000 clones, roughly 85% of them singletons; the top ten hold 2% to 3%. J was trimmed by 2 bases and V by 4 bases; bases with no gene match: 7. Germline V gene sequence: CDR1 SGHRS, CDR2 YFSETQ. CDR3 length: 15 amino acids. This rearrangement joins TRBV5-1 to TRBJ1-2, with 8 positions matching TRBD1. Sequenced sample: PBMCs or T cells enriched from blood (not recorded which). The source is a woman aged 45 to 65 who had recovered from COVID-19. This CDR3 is CASSTEYRGNYGYTF. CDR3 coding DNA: TGCGCCAGCAGCACCGAATACAGGGGGAACTATGGCTACACCTTC. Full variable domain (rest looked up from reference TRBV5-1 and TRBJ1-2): KAGVTQTPRYLIKTRGQQVTLSCSPISGHRSVSWYQQTPGQGLQFLFEYFSETQRNKGNFPGRFSGRQFSNSRSEMNVSTLELGDSALYLCASSTEYRGNYGYTFGSGTRLTVV.